Listed below are T cell receptor beta chains from one sample, sequenced in a study of cytomegalovirus exposure and HLA in healthy donors. Clones were read by immunoSEQ multiplex PCR, and TCRdb kept only the in-frame ones, dropping some. The sample includes roughly 48,000 clones, about three quarters of them seen just once. Sequencing used PBMCs. The receptors come from a man between 18 and 35 years old in good health and CMV-seronegative. The CDR3 runs from the conserved cysteine through the conserved F or W. The D gene is left open where the match is weak. The size of a clone is reported for some rows only, either as once, few or many, or as a class for expanded clones.

j_call v_call d_call clone_size cdr3_nt cdr3_aa
TRBJ2-2 TRBV9 . . TGTGCCAGCATCGGGAGTGCTGACACCGGGGAGCTGTTTTTT CASIGSADTGELFF
TRBJ2-7 TRBV4-3 TRBD2 . TGCGCCAGCAGCCAAGAAGAAGAGGGTAGCGGGAGGTATTACGAGCAGTACTTC CASSQEEEGSGRYYEQYF
TRBJ1-1 TRBV7-9 . . TGTGCCAGCAGCCAGTCCGACGGGGGCACTGAAGCTTTCTTT CASSQSDGGTEAFF
TRBJ1-5 TRBV4-3 . . TGCGCCAGCAGCCAAGCCCCTTCGGGAGGGGCATCCAATCAGCCCCAGCATTTT CASSQAPSGGASNQPQHF
TRBJ2-1 TRBV2 TRBD2 . TGTGCCAGCATGGGCCCCGGGAGGGCCAGTTACAATGAGCAGTTCTTC CASMGPGRASYNEQFF
TRBJ2-1 TRBV14 TRBD2 . TGTGCCAGCAGCTATAGGCGGGGGGGGTGGAATGAGCAGTTCTTC CASSYRRGGWNEQFF
TRBJ2-7 TRBV5-1 . . TGCGCCAGCAGCCGGACATCCACAGGGCTCTACGAGCAGTACTTC CASSRTSTGLYEQYF
TRBJ2-2 TRBV7-2 TRBD2 . TGTGCCAGCAGCTGGGGACTAGCGGTCACCGGGGAGCTGTTTTTT CASSWGLAVTGELFF
TRBJ1-1 TRBV7-2 . . TGTGCCAGCAGCTTAGCGGGGCGGGGAAGAACTGAAGCTTTCTTT CASSLAGRGRTEAFF
TRBJ2-3 TRBV4-3 . . TGCGCCAGCAGCCAAGATCGCGGTTTCAGCACAGATACGCAGTATTTT CASSQDRGFSTDTQYF
TRBJ2-5 TRBV28 . . TGTGCCAGCGGACCCTGGGGCTCCAGGGAGACCCAGTACTTC CASGPWGSRETQYF
TRBJ2-5 TRBV5-1 . . TGCGCCAGCAGCCGCAGGGTCACGATAGCAGAGACCCAGTACTTC CASSRRVTIAETQYF
TRBJ2-7 TRBV29-1 TRBD2 . TGCAGCGTGGGTCGGTGGACTAGCGGGAGCTCCCACGAGCAGTACTTC CSVGRWTSGSSHEQYF
TRBJ2-7 TRBV7-9 TRBD1 . TGTGCCAGCAGCTTAGTTTCAGGGGGCAGAGAGCAGTACTTC CASSLVSGGREQYF
TRBJ1-1 TRBV6-1 TRBD1 . TGTGCCAGCAGGGGACAGGGGGAACCTGAAGCTTTCTTT CASRGQGEPEAFF
TRBJ2-5 TRBV10-3 . . TGTGCCACAACGGGAACAGGGATCGGAGAGACCCAGTACTTC CATTGTGIGETQYF
TRBJ2-7 TRBV2 . . TGTGCCAGCAGTGCCGGGAAGTACGAGCAGTACTTC CASSAGKYEQYF
TRBJ2-7 TRBV5-1 . . TGCGCCAGCAGCTTGGTTGGCTCCAACTACGAGCAGTACTTC CASSLVGSNYEQYF
TRBJ2-1 TRBV6-6 . . TGTGCCAGCAGCCAAACTAGCTCCTACAATGAGCAGTTCTTC CASSQTSSYNEQFF
TRBJ2-5 TRBV20-1 . . TGCAGTGTTTTCTTTCAAGAGACCCAGTACTTC CSVFFQETQYF
TRBJ2-2 TRBV5-1 . . TGCGCCAGCAGCTTGGCCGGGGAGGCCCCCAGGCCGAACACCGGGGAGCTGTTTTTT CASSLAGEAPRPNTGELFF
TRBJ1-1 TRBV2 . once TGTGCCACCACGGGTGGGAACACTGAAGCTTTCTTT CATTGGNTEAFF
TRBJ1-1 TRBV7-2 . . TGTGCCAGCAGCTTAGCAATTGTGGGGCAAGAAGCTTTCTTT CASSLAIVGQEAFF
TRBJ2-1 TRBV6-4 TRBD2 once TGTGCCAGCAGTGCGGGACTAGCGCCCTCCGGAGAGCAGTTCTTC CASSAGLAPSGEQFF
TRBJ1-2 TRBV27 . . TGTGCCAGCAGTCGATCAGGGGACTATGGCTACACCTTC CASSRSGDYGYTF
TRBJ2-7 TRBV7-9 . . TGTGCCAGCAGCTTAAACAGGAACTACGAGCAGTACTTC CASSLNRNYEQYF
TRBJ1-2 TRBV15 . . TGTGCCACCAGCAGAGATAGACTATCTAACTATGGCTACACCTTC CATSRDRLSNYGYTF
TRBJ1-1 TRBV4-1 . . TGCGCCAGCAGCTTAGGAGCGGGGAACACTGAAGCTTTCTTT CASSLGAGNTEAFF
TRBJ2-7 TRBV28 TRBD2 . TGTGCCAGCAGTCCAAGGACTAGCGTCGGGCGGCAGTACTTC CASSPRTSVGRQYF
TRBJ2-5 TRBV6-5 . . TGTGCCAGCAGTTACTCGAACCCGGGGGTGGAGACCCAGTACTTC CASSYSNPGVETQYF
TRBJ1-1 TRBV5-1 . . TGCGCCAGCAGCTTGGGGGTCAGCGTTGAAGCTTTCTTT CASSLGVSVEAFF
TRBJ1-5 TRBV6-1 TRBD1 few TGTGCCAGCAGTGCAACAACAGGGGGGAATCAGCCCCAGCATTTT CASSATTGGNQPQHF
TRBJ1-3 TRBV29-1 . few TGCAGCGTTTTGGGGGACAAACTTTACTCTGGAAACACCATATATTTT CSVLGDKLYSGNTIYF
TRBJ2-1 TRBV29-1 TRBD1 . TGCAGCGTAGGGACAGTCGAGCAGTTCTTC CSVGTVEQFF
TRBJ1-1 TRBV19 TRBD1 . TGTGCCAGTAGTGTACAGGGGGTGAACACTGAAGCTTTCTTT CASSVQGVNTEAFF
TRBJ2-7 TRBV6-5 . few TGTGTCAGCGGTCGGATGGGAGTGAGTGAGCAGTACTTC CVSGRMGVSEQYF
TRBJ2-7 TRBV25-1 . . TGTGCCAGCAGTGACCAGGGCCCCTCCTACGAGCAGTACTTC CASSDQGPSYEQYF
TRBJ1-4 TRBV28 TRBD1 once TGTGCCAGCAGTTCCGGACAGGTTAATGAAAAACTGTTTTTT CASSSGQVNEKLFF
TRBJ2-1 TRBV29-1 TRBD1 few TGCAGCGTTGAAGAGGGCAGGGGGTCTGAGAATGAGCAGTTCTTC CSVEEGRGSENEQFF
TRBJ1-5 TRBV15 . once TGTGCCACCAGCAGAGACAGGAATTTAAATCAGCCCCAGCATTTT CATSRDRNLNQPQHF
TRBJ1-6 TRBV25-1 . . TGTGCCAGCAGTGAAGTGGCGAGACAGGATCAATCACCCCTCCACTTT CASSEVARQDQSPLHF
TRBJ2-5 TRBV7-2 . . TGTGCCAGCAGCTTACACCCCAGCCAAGAGACCCAGTACTTC CASSLHPSQETQYF
TRBJ2-1 TRBV19 . few TGTGCCAGTAGTATGCCACAGTACAATGAGCAGTTCTTC CASSMPQYNEQFF
TRBJ2-2 TRBV4-3 TRBD1 . TGCGCCAGCAGCCAAGAATTGCAGGGGGCGCCCGGGGAGCTGTTTTTT CASSQELQGAPGELFF
TRBJ2-1 TRBV28 TRBD2 . TGTGCCAGCAGTCCTGAGACTAGCGGCTTCTACAATGAGCAGTTCTTC CASSPETSGFYNEQFF
TRBJ1-2 TRBV4-3 . few TGCGCCAGCAGCCAAGATATGGGCACGGGGGGTCTCTATGGCTACACCTTC CASSQDMGTGGLYGYTF